The entry below describes one T cell receptor beta chain. Its antigen is currently unknown. These data originate in a study of graft-versus-host responses after intestinal transplantation. Study background: Recipients underwent multivisceral, liver-intestinal, or isolated intestinal transplants. Tacrolimus and steroids were given for about 3 years to all recipients after anti-thymocyte globulin induction.

Germline values: CDR1 MGHRA, CDR2 YSYEKL. The V end lost 1 base, the J end lost 4 bases, and 8 bases lay between the germline ends. The CDR3 runs to 15 residues. Libraries were prepared by immunoSEQ multiplex PCR; TCRdb keeps only in-frame clonotypes and omits some of them. The sample consists of 80,000 to 100,000 clones, 91% of them appearing once. This clonotype was obtained from a human donor who was the organ donor for an intestinal transplant. J is TRBJ1-6 and V is TRBV4-1, with D unclear. The material sequenced was unstimulated CD4+ T cells sorted from spleen or lymph node cells, taken before transplant. CDR3 amino acids: CASSQGAGYNSPLHF. CDR3 coding DNA: TGCGCCAGCAGCCAAGGGGCAGGTTATAATTCACCCCTCCACTTT.